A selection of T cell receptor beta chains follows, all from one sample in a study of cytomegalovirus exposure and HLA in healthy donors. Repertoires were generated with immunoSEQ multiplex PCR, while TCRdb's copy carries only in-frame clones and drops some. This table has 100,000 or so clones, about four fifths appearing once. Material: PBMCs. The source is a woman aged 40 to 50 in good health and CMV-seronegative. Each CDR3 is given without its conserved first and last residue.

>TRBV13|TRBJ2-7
ASSLGLAEVAHEQY
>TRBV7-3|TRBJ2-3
ASQADSGPDTQY
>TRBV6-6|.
ASSYPGHSYEQY
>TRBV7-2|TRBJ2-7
ASSSGGGLVEQY
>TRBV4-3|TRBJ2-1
ASSQQLALNEQF
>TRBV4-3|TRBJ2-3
ASSQARTSEDTQY
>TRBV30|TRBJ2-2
AWRSLGGGELF
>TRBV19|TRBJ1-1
ASNTGRNTEAF
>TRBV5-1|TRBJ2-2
ASSLSLTSLGGELF
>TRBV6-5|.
ASSSGSHYEQY
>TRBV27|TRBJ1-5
ASSLSNQGHQPQH
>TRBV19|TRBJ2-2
ASNFLADYTGELF
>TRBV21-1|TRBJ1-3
ASSKGNLYTSSGNTIY
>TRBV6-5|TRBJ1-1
ASRRTGLNTEAF
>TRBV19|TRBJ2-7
ASSILVGQGAGEQY
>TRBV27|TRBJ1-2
ASSLGGTYGYT
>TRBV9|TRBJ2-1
ASSVELAGVRNEQF
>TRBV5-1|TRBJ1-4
ASSLDQGFNEKLF
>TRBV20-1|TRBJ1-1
SAHYRVEAF
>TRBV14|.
ASSKRTASSYEQY
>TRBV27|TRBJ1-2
ASSLSGRGGNYGYT
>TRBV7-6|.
ASSLAGYRGRPYEQY
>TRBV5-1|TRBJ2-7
ASSPKTGPSYEQY
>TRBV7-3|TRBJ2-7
SSSLGLAGEQY
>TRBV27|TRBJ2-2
ASTSQRGGKKAGELF
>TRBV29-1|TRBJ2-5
SVAVQETQY
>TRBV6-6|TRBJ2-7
ASSSDWNEQY
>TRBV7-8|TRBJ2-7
ASSSTGTSGYYEQY
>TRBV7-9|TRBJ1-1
ASSLDIRGTEAF
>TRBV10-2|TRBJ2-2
ARSSGGLNTGELF
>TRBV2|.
ASKGQGFYEQY
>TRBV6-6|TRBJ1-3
ASSFPPGDSGNTIY
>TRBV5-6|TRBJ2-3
ASSLAGGSTDTQY
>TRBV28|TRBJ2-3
ASSLGDGTRFDTQY
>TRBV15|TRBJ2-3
ATTVAGAWTDTQY
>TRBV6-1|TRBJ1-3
ASSVEVGNTIY
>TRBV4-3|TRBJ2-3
ASSQESSTDTQY
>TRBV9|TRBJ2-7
ASSPRWGGSYEQY
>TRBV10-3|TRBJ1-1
AISSTGSTNTEAF
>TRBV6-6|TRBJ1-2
ASRQGRDYGYT
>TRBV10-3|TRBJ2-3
AISGGRAPDTQY
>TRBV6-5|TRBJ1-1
ASSYSTVNTEAF
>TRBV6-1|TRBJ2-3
ASNQDRGPTDTQY
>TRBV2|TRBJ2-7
ASSEASRGPYEQY
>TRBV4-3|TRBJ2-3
ASSQDFMRASDTDTQY
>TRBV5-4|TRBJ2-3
ASSDSSGGPSTDTQY
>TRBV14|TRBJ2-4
ASSPTTGVKNIQY
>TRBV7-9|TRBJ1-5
ASSGGTEQNQPQH
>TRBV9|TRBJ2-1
ASSVGLALNEQF
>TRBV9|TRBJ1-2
ASSVGEGSYGYT
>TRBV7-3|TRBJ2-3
ASSSLAGGSGTQY
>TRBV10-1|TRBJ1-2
ASSEAVGTGGLT
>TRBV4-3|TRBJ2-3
ASSQVGRGADTQY